This T cell receptor (beta chain) comes out of a study of siplizumab effects on memory and regulatory T cells. Study results and limitations: No more than a minor fraction of alloreactive clones could be traced back to unstimulated subsets. Confirmation was lacking for the suppressive function of proliferating Tregs derived from siplizumab cultures. The alloresponse seemed to draw substantially on naive T cells, which appeared more diverse than memory cells.

Regarding this clone: Its antigen is not identified.

Trimming cost V 10 bases and J 6 bases; bases outside gene matches: 13. The germline CDR1 and CDR2 sequences are MGHRA and YSYEKL. The CDR3 spans 16 residues. Approximately 100,000 TCR templates were measured in each sample. Assay: immunoSEQ multiplex PCR; the TCRdb copy retains only in-frame clones and omits some. The table shows 100,000 or so clones, with about 90% occurring only once. The sample taken for sequencing was Tregs sorted from blood. The source is a human donor in good health. The chain links TRBV4-1 to TRBJ1-4; TRBD1 aligns across 11 bases. CDR3 sequence reads: CATPVRTGGTHEKLFF. CDR3 in DNA: TGCGCCACCCCAGTCCGGACAGGGGGCACCCATGAAAAACTGTTTTTT.